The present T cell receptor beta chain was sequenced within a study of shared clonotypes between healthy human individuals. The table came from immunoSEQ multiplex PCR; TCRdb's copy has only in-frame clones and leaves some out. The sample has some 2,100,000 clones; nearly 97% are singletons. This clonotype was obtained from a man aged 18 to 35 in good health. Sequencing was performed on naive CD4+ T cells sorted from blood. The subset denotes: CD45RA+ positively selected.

The CDR3 is CASSVWGLGTDTQYF. DNA of the CDR3: TGTGCCAGCAGCGTATGGGGGCTTGGCACAGATACGCAGTATTTT. The chain employs TRBV9 and TRBJ2-3; perhaps TRBD1 as D (6 bases). CDR1 is SGDLS and CDR2 is YYNGEE in the germline V gene. The CDR3 has 15 amino acids. V lost 1 base and J lost 1, with 10 bases in between. The complete variable domain, with remaining parts taken from reference TRBV9 and TRBJ2-3, reads DSGVTQTPKHLITATGQRVTLRCSPRSGDLSVYWYQQSLDQGLQFLIQYYNGEERAKGNILERFSAQQFPDLHSELNLSSLELGDSALYFCASSVWGLGTDTQYFGPGTRLTVL.